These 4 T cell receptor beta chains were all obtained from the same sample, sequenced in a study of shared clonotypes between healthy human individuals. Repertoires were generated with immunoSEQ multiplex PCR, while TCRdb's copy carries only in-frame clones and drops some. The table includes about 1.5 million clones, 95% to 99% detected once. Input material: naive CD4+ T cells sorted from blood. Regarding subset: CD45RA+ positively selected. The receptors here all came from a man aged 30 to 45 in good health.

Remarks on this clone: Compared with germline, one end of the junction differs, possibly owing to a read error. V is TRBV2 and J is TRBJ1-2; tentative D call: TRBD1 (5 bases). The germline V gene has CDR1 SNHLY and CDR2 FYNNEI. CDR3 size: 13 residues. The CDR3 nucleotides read TGTGCCAGCAGTGAAACGTCTGGTTTAGGGGTTTTCTTC. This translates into CASSETSGLGVFF.

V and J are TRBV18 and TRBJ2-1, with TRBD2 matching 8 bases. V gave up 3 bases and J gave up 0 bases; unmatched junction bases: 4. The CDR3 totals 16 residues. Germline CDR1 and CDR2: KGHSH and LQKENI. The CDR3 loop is CASSPFTSGSYNEQFF. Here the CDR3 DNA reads TGTGCCAGCTCACCCTTTACTAGCGGCTCCTACAATGAGCAGTTCTTC.

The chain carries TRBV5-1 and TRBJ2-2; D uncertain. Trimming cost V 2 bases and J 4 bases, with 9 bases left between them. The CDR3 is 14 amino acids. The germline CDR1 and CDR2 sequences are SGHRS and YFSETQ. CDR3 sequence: CASSLSQATGELFF. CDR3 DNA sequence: TGCGCCAGCAGCTTATCCCAGGCCACCGGGGAGCTGTTTTTT. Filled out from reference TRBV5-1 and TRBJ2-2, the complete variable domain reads KAGVTQTPRYLIKTRGQQVTLSCSPISGHRSVSWYQQTPGQGLQFLFEYFSETQRNKGNFPGRFSGRQFSNSRSEMNVSTLELGDSALYLCASSLSQATGELFFGEGSRLTVL.

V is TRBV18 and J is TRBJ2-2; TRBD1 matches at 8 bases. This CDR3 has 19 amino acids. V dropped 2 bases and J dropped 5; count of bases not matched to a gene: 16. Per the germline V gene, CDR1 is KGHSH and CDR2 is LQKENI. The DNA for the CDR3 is TGTGCCAGCTCACCATTCTCCAGGGGGCGACCAACGGGAACCGGGGAGCTGTTTTTT. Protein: CASSPFSRGRPTGTGELFF.